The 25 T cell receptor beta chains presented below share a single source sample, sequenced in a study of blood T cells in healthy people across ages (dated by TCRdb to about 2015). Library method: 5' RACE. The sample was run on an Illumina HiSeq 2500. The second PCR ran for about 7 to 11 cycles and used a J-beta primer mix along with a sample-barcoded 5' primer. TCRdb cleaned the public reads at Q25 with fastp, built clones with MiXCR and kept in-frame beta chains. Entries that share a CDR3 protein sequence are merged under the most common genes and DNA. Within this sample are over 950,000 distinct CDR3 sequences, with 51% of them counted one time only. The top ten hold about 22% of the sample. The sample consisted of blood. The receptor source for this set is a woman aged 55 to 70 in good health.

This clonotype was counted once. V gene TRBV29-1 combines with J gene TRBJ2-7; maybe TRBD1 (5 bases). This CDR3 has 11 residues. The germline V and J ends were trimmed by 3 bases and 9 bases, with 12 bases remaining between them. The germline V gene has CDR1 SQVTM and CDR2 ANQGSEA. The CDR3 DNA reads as TGCAGCGTTGAGCAGGGCAAGGGGCAGTACTTC. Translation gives CSVEQGKGQYF.

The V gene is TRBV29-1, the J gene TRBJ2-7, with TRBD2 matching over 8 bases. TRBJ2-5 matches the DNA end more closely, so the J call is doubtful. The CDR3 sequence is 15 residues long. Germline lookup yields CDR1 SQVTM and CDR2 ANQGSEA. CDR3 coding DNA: TGCAGCGTTGTAGGGCCTCGAGTAGCGGGGGAGACCCAGTACTTC. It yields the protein CSVVGPRVAGETQYF.

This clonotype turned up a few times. CDR3 nucleotide sequence: TGTGCCTGGAGTGTAGGATCGGGCGGGGCAAACATTCAGTACTTC. Translating it yields CAWSVGSGGANIQYF. The chain employs TRBV30 and TRBJ2-4, with a weak D call TRBD2 (6 bases). The V and J ends lost 0 bases and 6 bases respectively, with 15 bases between them. The CDR3 extends over 15 amino acids. Germline lookup yields CDR1 GTSNPN and CDR2 SVGIG (reference sequence). The whole variable domain, filled in from reference TRBV30 and TRBJ2-4, reads SQTIHQWPATLVQPVGSPLSLECTVEGTSNPNLYWYRQAAGRGLQLLFYSVGIGQISSEVPQNLSASRPQDRQFILSSKKLLLSDSGFYLCAWSVGSGGANIQYFGAGTRLSVL.

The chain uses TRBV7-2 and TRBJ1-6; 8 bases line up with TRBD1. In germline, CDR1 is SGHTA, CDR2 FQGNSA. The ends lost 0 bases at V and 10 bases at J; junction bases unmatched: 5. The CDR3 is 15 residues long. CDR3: CASSLAWTGNSPLHF. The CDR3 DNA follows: TGTGCCAGCAGCTTAGCGTGGACAGGGAACTCACCCCTCCACTTT.

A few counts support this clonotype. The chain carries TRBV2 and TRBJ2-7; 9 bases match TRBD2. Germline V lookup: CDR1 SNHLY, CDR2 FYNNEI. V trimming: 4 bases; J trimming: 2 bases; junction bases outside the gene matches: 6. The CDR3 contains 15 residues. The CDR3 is CASSALAGAPYEQYF. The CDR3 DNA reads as TGTGCCAGCAGTGCCTTAGCGGGAGCTCCCTACGAGCAGTACTTC.

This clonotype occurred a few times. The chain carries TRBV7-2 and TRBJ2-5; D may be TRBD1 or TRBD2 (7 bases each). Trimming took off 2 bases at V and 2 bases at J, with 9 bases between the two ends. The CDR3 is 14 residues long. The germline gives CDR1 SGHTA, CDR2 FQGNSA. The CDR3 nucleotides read TGTGCCAGCAGCTTACAGGGGGGGCAAGAGACCCAGTACTTC. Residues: CASSLQGGQETQYF.

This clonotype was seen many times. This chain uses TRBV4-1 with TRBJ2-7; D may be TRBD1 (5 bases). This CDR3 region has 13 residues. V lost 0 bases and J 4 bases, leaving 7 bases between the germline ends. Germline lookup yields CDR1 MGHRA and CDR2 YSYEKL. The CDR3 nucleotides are TGCGCCAGCAGCCAAGAGCCAGGGTACGAGCAGTACTTC. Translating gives CASSQEPGYEQYF.

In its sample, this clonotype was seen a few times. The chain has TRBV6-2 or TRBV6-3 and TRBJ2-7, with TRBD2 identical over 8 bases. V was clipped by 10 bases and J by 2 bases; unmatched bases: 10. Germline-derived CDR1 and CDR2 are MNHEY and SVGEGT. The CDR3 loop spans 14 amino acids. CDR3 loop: CAISWLAGTYEQYF. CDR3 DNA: TGTGCCATCTCCTGGCTAGCGGGTACCTACGAGCAGTACTTC.

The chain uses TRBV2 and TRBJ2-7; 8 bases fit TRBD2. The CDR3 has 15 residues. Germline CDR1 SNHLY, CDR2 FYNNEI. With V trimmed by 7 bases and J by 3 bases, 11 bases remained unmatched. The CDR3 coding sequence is TGTGCCAGCATGGCGGGAGGTAGGGCCTTCTACGAGCAGTACTTC. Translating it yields CASMAGGRAFYEQYF.

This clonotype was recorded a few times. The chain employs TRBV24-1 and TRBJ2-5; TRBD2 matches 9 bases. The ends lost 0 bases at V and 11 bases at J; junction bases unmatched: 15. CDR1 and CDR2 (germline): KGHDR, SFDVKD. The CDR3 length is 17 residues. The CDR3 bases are TGTGCCACCAGTGATTTGCCCGGGCTAGCGGGGTACAATGAGCAGTACTTC. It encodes CATSDLPGLAGYNEQYF.

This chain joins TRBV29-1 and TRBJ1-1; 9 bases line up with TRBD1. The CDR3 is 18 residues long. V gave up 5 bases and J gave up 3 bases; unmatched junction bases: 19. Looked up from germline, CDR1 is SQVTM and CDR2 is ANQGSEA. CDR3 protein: CSVMYVTGGAGMYTEAFF. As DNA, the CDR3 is TGCAGCGTTATGTATGTAACAGGGGGCGCAGGTATGTACACTGAAGCTTTCTTT. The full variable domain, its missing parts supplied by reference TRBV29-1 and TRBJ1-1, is SAVISQKPSRDICQRGTSLTIQCQVDSQVTMMFWYRQQPGQSLTLIATANQGSEATYESGFVIDKFPISRPNLTFSTLTVSNMSPEDSSIYLCSVMYVTGGAGMYTEAFFGQGTRLTVV.

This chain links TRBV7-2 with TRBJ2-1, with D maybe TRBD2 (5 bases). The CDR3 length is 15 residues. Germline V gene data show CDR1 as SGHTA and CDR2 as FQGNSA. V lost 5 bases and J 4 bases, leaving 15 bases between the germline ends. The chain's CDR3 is CASSPRDTSYNEQFF. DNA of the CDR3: TGTGCCAGCAGCCCACGGGATACTTCGTACAATGAGCAGTTCTTC. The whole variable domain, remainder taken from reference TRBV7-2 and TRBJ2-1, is GAGVSQSPSNKVTEKGKDVELRCDPISGHTALYWYRQSLGQGLEFLIYFQGNSAPDKSGLPSDRFSAERTGGSVSTLTIQRTQQEDSAVYLCASSPRDTSYNEQFFGPGTRLTVL.

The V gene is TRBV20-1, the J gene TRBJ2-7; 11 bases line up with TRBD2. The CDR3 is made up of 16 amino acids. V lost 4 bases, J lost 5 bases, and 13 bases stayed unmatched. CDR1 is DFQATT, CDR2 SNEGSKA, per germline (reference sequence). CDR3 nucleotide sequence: TGCAGTGCTAATCCTCAGACTAGCGGGACTTATGACGAGCAGTACTTC. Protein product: CSANPQTSGTYDEQYF.

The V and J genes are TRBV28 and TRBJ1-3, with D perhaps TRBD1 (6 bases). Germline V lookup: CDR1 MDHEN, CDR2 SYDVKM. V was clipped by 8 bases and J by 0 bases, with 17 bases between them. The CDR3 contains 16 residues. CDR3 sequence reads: CASRQGGYYSGNTIYF. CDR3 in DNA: TGTGCCAGCCGACAAGGGGGGTACTACTCTGGAAACACCATATATTTT.

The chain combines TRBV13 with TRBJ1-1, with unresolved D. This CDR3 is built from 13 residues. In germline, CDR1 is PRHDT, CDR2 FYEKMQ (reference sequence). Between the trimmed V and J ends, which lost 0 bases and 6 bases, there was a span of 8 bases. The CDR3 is CASSLGLDAEAFF. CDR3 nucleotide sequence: TGTGCCAGCAGCTTAGGTCTAGACGCTGAAGCTTTCTTT.

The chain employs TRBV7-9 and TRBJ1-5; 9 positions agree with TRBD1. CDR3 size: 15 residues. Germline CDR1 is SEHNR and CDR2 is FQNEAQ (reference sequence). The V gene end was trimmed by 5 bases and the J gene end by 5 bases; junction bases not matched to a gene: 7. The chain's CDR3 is CASSQGTGRDQPQHF. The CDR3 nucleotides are TGTGCCAGCAGCCAAGGGACAGGGAGGGATCAGCCCCAGCATTTT.

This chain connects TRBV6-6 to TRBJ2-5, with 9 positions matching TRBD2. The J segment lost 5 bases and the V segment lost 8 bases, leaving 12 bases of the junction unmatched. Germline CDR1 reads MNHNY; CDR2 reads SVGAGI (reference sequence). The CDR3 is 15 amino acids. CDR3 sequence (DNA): TGTGCCAGCGAAATGGCGGGAGGGATTAGTGAGACCCAGTACTTC. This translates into CASEMAGGISETQYF.

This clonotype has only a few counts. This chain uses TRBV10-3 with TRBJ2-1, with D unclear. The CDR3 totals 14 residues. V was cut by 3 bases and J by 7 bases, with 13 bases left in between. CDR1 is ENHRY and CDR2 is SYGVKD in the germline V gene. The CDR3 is CAISEIEHKNEQFF. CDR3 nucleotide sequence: TGTGCCATCAGTGAAATCGAACACAAAAATGAGCAGTTCTTC.

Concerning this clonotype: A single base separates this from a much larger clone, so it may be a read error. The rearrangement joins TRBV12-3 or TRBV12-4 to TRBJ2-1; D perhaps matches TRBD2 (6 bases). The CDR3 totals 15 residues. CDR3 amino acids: CASSLSGPSYNGQFF. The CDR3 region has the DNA TGTGCCAGCAGTTTGAGCGGGCCCTCCTACAATGGGCAGTTCTTC.

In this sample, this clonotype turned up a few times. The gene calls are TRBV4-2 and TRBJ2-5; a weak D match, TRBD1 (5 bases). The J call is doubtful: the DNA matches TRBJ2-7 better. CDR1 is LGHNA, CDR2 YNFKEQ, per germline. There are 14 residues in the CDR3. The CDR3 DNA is TGTGCCAGCAGCCAAGATTTACAGGCCTACGAGCAGTACTTC. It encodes CASSQDLQAYEQYF.

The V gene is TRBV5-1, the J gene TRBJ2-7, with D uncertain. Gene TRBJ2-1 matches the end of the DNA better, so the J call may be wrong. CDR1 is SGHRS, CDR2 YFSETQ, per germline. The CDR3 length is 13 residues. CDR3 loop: CASSFSWDNEQFF. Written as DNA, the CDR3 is TGCGCCAGCAGCTTTTCTTGGGACAATGAGCAGTTCTTC.

CDR3 bases: TGTGCCAGCAAGGGACTAGCGGGAAGTGAGCAGTTCTTC. The encoded protein is CASKGLAGSEQFF. The chain combines TRBV6-6 with TRBJ2-1; 13 bases are a match to TRBD2. Germline CDR1 MNHNY, CDR2 SVGAGI (reference sequence). Germline trimming cut 7 bases from V and 9 bases from J; bases unmatched to any gene: 3. CDR3 length equals 13 residues.

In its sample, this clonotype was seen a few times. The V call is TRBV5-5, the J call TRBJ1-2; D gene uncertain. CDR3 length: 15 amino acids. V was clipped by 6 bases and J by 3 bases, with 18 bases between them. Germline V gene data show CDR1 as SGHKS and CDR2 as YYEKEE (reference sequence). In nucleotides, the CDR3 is TGTGCCAGCACCTGGAACCTACAAGGAGACTATGGCTACACCTTC. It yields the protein CASTWNLQGDYGYTF.

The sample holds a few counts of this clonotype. CDR3 nucleotide sequence: TGTGCCAGCAGCTTAGATGGAGGGGACTTGAACTCCTACAATGAGCAGTTCTTC. This encodes CASSLDGGDLNSYNEQFF. The chain employs TRBV7-9 and TRBJ2-1, with D perhaps TRBD2 (6 bases). The CDR3 covers 18 residues. CDR1 is SEHNR, CDR2 FQNEAQ, per germline (reference sequence). Deletions cut 1 base from V and 0 bases from J, with 16 bases between.

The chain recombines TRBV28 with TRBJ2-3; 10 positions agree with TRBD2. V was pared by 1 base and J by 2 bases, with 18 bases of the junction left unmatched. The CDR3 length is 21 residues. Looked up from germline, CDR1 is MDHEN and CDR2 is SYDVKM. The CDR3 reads CASSLFWEREGSGKATDTQYF. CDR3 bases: TGTGCCAGCAGTTTATTCTGGGAGCGGGAGGGCTCGGGGAAAGCCACAGATACGCAGTATTTT.